This TCR beta chain was profiled in a study of shared clonotypes between healthy human individuals. Study conclusions and caveats: Generally, naive subsets came out with larger estimated richness than memory subsets.

The test was conducted at deep level. Original methodology: In the immunoSEQ data, sequences were junction-only and lacked quality scores, so filtering differed. Libraries were prepared by immunoSEQ multiplex PCR; TCRdb keeps only in-frame clonotypes and omits some of them. The DNA gave D and trimming, while V, J and clone size come from that table. Found here are hundreds of thousands of clones, over 90% of them singletons; the top ten hold 20% to 30%. A remark on this clone: What it binds is unknown. The same CDR3 also results from other DNA sequences found in this sample.

CD8 cells regarded as naive lacked CD45RO, were positively chosen for CCR7, and omitted terminally differentiated effector memory CD45RA+ cells. The CDR3 runs to 13 residues. Between the trimmed V and J ends, which lost 0 bases and 4 bases, there was a span of 8 bases. CDR1 and CDR2 from the germline V gene are SGHRS and YFSETQ. The chain recombines TRBV5-1 with TRBJ2-7; no clear D. The material sequenced was naive CD8+ T cells sorted from blood. This sequence was found in a young man in good health. The CDR3 bases are TGCGCCAGCAGCTTGGGGATAGGGTACGAGCAGTACTTC. Protein sequence: CASSLGIGYEQYF.